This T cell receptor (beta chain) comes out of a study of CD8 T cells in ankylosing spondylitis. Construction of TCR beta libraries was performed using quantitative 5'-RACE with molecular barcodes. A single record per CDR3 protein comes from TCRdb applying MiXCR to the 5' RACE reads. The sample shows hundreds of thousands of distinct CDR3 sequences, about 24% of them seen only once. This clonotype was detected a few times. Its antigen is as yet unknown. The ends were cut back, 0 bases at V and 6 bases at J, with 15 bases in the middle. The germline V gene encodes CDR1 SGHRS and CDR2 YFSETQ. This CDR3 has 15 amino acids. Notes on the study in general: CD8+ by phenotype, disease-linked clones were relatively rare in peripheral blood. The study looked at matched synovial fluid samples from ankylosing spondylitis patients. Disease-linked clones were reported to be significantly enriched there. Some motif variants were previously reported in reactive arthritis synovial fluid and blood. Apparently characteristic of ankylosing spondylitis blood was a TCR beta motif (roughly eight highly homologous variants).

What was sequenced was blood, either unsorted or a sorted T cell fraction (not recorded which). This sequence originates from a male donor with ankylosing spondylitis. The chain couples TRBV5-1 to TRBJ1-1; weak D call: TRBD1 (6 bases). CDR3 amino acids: CASSLAGLGAAEAFF. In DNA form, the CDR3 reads TGCGCCAGCAGCTTGGCTGGTTTGGGGGCCGCTGAAGCTTTCTTT.